This TCR beta chain is from a study of regulatory T cells in long-lasting Graves disease. Libraries of TCR beta came from iRepertoire HTBI primers plus Arm-PCR of CDR3 regions. TCRdb redid the calling of the multiplex PCR reads with MiXCR, one entry per CDR3 protein. The sample lists 500,000 or so distinct CDR3 sequences, 12% to 15% occurring once. Time point: newly diagnosed GD, antithyroid drugs for less than 3 months. PBMC-derived RNA was used for the TCR library. Germline CDR1 is SGHRS and CDR2 is YFSETQ. The CDR3 has 14 amino acids. Trimming removed 0 bases at V and 6 bases at J, with 9 bases between. These same records also appear under a second study, on T cells in Graves' hyperthyroidism and ophthalmopathy. From that paper: Patients were excluded because of uncontrolled infection, other autoimmune disease, pregnancy or lactation. First-round RT-PCR of the TCR CDR3 relied on the HTBI primer set. Clonotypes that were expanded in thyroid above 0.001 mostly appeared in blood too.

This TCR was recovered from a woman in her forties or fifties with Graves disease. This specimen consisted of peripheral blood mononuclear cells (PBMCs), obtained at new diagnosis, from a patient treated with antithyroid drugs. This rearrangement joins TRBV5-1 to TRBJ2-2; no reliable D call. CDR3 amino acids: CASSLALLAGELFF. The CDR3 nucleotides are TGCGCCAGCAGCTTGGCATTATTGGCCGGGGAGCTGTTTTTT.